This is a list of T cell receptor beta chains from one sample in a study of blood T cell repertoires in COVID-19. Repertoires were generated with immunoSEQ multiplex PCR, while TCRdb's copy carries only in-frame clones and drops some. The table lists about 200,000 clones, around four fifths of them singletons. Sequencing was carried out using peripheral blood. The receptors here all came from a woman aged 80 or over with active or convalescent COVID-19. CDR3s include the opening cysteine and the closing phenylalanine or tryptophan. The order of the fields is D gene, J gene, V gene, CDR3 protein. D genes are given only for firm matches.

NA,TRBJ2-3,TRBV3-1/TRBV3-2,CASSLGTGPDTQYF
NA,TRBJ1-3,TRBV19,CATGLDSGNTIYF
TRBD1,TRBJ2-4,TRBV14,CASSFRDRGAKNIQYF
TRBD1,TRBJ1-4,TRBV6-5,CASRSTGGNEKLFF
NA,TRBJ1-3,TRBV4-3,CASSNTGFSGNTIYF
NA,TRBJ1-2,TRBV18,CASSRNAQGNYGYTF
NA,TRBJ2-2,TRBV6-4,CASSEFRTANTGELFF
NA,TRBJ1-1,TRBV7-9,CASTLAGSTEAFF
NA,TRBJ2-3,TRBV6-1,CASSEWPTDTQYF
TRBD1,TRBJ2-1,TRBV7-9,CASSPGQGAHNEQFF
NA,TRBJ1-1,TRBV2,CASTAHSSGVTEAFF
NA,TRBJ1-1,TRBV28,CASSRGRIGRHTEAFF
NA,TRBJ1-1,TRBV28,CASSFPGGRLTEAFF
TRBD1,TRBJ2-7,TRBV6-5,CASSYFPGQGAYEQYF
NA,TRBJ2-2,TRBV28,CASSSWTANTGELFF
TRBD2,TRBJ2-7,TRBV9,CASSVVAGGSYEQYF
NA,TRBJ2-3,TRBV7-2,CASSTDSFADTQYF
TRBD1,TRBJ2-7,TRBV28,CASTSGQGLSYEQYF
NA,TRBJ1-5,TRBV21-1,CASRKSGTGAYSNQPQHF
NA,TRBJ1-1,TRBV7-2,CASSLDRAARNTEAFF
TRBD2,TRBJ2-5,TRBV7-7,CASSLVWLAGGETQYF
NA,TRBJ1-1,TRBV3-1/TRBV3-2,CASSPLGVLNTEAFF
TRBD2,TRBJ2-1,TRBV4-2,CASSRSIGGSSYNEQFF
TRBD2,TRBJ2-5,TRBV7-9,CASSLATSGGYQETQYF
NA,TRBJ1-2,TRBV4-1,CASRPEGAANFYGYTF
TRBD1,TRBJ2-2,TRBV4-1,CASSHRGEGTGELFF
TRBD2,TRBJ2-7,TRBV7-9,CASSILAGGPKSYEQYF
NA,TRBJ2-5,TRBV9,CASSGSGLETQYF
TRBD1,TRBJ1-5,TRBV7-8,CASSPGQVGPQHF
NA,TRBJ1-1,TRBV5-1,CASSGGTALNTEAFF
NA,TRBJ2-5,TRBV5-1,CASSSRQGLETQYF
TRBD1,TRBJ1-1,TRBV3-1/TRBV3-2,CASSPIRGRGPTEAFF
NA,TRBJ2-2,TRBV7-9,CASRSRRVPDTGELFF
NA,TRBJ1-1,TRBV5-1,CASSLAGGAGNTEAFF
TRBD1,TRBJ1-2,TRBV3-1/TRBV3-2,CASRKTAQGQNYGYTF
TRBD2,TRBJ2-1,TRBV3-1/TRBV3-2,CASSPRTSGNEQFF
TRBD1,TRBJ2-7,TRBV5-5,CASSGRDRGYEQYF
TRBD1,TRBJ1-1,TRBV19,CASSTGQGYTEAFF
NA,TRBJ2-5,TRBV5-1,CASSLVTDQETQYF
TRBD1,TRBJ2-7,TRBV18,CASSPRGTGLTKQYF
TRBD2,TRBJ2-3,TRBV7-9,CASSTGLAGGGTDTQYF
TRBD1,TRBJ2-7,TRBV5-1,CASSWDRGREQYF
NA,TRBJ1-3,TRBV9,CASSPTVGAGNTIYF
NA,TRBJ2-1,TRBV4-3,CASSQDIVNEQFF